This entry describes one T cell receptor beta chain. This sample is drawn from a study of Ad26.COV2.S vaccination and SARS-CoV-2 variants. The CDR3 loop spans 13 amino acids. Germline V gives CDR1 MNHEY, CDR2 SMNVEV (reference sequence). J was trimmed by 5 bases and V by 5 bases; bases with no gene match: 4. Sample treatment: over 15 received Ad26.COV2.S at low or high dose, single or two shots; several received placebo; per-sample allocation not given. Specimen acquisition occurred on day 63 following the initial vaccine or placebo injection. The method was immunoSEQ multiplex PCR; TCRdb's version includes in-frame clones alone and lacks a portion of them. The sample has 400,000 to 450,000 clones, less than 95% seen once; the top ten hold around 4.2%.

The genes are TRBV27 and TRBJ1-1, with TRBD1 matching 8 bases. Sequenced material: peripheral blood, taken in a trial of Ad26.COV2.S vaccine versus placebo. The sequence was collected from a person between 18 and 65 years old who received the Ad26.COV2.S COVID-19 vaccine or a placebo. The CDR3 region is CASSGQGWTEAFF. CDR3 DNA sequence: TGTGCCAGCAGTGGACAGGGTTGGACTGAAGCTTTCTTT.